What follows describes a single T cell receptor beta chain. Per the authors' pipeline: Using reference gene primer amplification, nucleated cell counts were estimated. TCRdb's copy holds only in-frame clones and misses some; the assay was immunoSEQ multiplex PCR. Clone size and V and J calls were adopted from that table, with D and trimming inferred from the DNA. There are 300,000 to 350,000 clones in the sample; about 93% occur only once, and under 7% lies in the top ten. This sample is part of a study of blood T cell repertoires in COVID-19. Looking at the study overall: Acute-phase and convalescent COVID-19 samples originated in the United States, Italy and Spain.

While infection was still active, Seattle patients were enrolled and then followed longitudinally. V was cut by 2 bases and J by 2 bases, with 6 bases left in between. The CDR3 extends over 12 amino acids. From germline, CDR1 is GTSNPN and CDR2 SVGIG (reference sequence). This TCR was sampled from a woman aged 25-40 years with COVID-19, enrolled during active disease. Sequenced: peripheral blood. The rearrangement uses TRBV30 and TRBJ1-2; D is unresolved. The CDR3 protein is CAWSSMNYGYTF. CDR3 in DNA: TGTGCCTGGAGTTCTATGAACTATGGCTACACCTTC.